The sequence of this T cell receptor beta chain was determined in a study of blood T cells in healthy people across ages. V gave up 5 bases and J gave up 2 bases, with 18 bases separating them. Germline V gene lookup returns CDR1 SGHRS and CDR2 YFSETQ. The CDR3 length is 16 residues. Combining a sample-barcoded 5' primer with a J-beta primer mix, a second PCR ran for 7 to 11 cycles. TCRdb fed the 5' RACE reads into MiXCR, producing one record per CDR3 protein. The sample has more than 1.4 million distinct CDR3 sequences, roughly 40% seen once; the top ten hold 7% to 9.5%. This clonotype was seen only a few times.

This receptor was obtained from a woman aged 18 to 35 in good health. The sequenced sample consisted of blood. The V and J genes are TRBV5-1 and TRBJ2-3, with D perhaps TRBD2 (5 bases). The CDR3 reads CASRTQLVTPTDTQYF. CDR3 bases: TGCGCCAGCAGAACCCAACTAGTGACGCCCACAGATACGCAGTATTTT.